This T cell receptor beta chain is from a study of CD8 T cells in ankylosing spondylitis. Study conclusions and caveats: Seemingly distinctive of ankylosing spondylitis blood was a TCR beta motif formed by eight highly homologous variants.

With 6 bases removed from V and 5 bases from J, the gap between germline ends came to 16 bases. The CDR3 sequence is 15 residues long. Per germline, CDR1 SNHLY and CDR2 FYNNEI. This clonotype has only a few counts. Antigen specificity is unknown. Quantitative 5'-RACE was performed with molecular barcodes, and it yielded the TCR beta libraries. TCRdb itself ran the 5' RACE reads through MiXCR, one entry per CDR3 protein. The data show around 140,000 distinct CDR3 sequences, approximately 17% seen once. This sequence originates from a male donor with ankylosing spondylitis. Sequenced: blood, either unsorted or a sorted T cell fraction (not recorded which). The genes are TRBV2 and TRBJ1-4, with a possible D match to TRBD1 (6 bases). For the CDR3, the DNA is TGTGCCAGCAGCGCTCGGGGGGGGGCGAATGAAAAACTGTTTTTT. Translation gives CASSARGGANEKLFF.